This T cell receptor (beta chain) was retrieved from a study of T cells in Graves' hyperthyroidism and ophthalmopathy. Study-level background: Peripheral blood was drawn at first diagnosis, prior to all treatment.

This clonotype occurred many times. J gave up 5 bases and V 3 bases, and 9 bases lay outside the gene matches. Germline loops: CDR1 LNHNV, CDR2 YYDKDF (reference sequence). The CDR3 is 17 amino acids. Patients were excluded for uncontrolled infection, other autoimmune disease, pregnancy or lactation. Regions amplified from RNA transcripts were the TCR beta CDR3 regions. The TCR CDR3 was amplified in a first-round RT-PCR using the HTBI primer set. TCRdb itself ran the multiplex PCR reads through MiXCR, one entry per CDR3 protein. The sample gives 350,000 to 450,000 distinct CDR3 sequences, more than 13% of which show up once; over 25% is in the top ten.

V usage is TRBV15 and J usage is TRBJ2-1; TRBD2 matches at 11 bases. This TCR derives from a man aged 50 or older with Graves' ophthalmopathy. Sequenced input: blood. CDR3 coding DNA: TGTGCCACCAGCAGTTTAAATTTACTAGCGGGAGACAATGAGCAGTTCTTC. It translates to CATSSLNLLAGDNEQFF.